Below are 19 T cell receptor beta chains sequenced from a single sample in a study of blood T cell repertoires in COVID-19. Assay: immunoSEQ multiplex PCR; the TCRdb copy retains only in-frame clones and omits some. The sample holds some 260,000 clones, 75% to 90% seen once. Sequencing input: PBMCs or T cells enriched from blood (not recorded which). All receptors come from a woman aged 25-40 years with acute COVID-19.

The V and J genes are TRBV23-1 and TRBJ1-2; no clear D gene. TRBV23-1 is an ORF; its function is uncertain. The germline V and J ends were trimmed by 2 bases and 8 bases, with 15 bases remaining between them. The CDR3 is 14 amino acids. The CDR3 bases are TGCGCCAGCAGTCAAAGACCCGGGTGGTCGGGCTACACCTTC. Translated: CASSQRPGWSGYTF.

The V gene is TRBV28, the J gene TRBJ1-2; no definite D call. Germline assignment: CDR1 MDHEN and CDR2 SYDVKM. This CDR3 is built from 17 residues. V lost 3 bases, J lost 8 bases, and 25 bases lay in between. CDR3 nucleotide sequence: TGTGCCAGCAGTTTTCTCCCCACGGAGGGCGTTACGGGCGGCTACACCTTC. It codes for CASSFLPTEGVTGGYTF.

J is TRBJ1-6 and V is TRBV7-8; TRBD1 matches 7 bases. The V and J ends lost 8 bases and 4 bases, in that order; junction bases with no gene match: 8. The CDR3 contains 15 residues. From germline, CDR1 is SGHVS and CDR2 FQNEAQ. Here the CDR3 reads CASGGTDDYNSPLHF. The DNA for the CDR3 is TGTGCCAGCGGGGGGACAGATGATTATAATTCACCCCTCCACTTT.

The chain recombines TRBV18 with TRBJ2-7; D is possibly TRBD1 (6 bases). V lost 2 bases, J lost 2 bases, and 13 bases lay in between. CDR3 length equals 15 residues. Germline V gives CDR1 KGHSH, CDR2 LQKENI. CDR3 nucleotide sequence: TGTGCCAGCTCACCAGATAGGACAGCTGCCTACGAGCAGTACTTC. This sequence encodes CASSPDRTAAYEQYF.

This clone was found a few times. The chain couples TRBV19 to TRBJ1-2; 8 bases fit TRBD1. Germline trimming cut 0 bases from V and 4 bases from J; bases unmatched to any gene: 10. This CDR3 spans 17 amino acids. The germline V gene encodes CDR1 LNHDA and CDR2 SQIVND (reference sequence). The CDR3 region has the DNA TGTGCCAGTAGTATAGACTACAGGACAGGGCTACGCTATGGCTACACCTTC. Translation gives CASSIDYRTGLRYGYTF.

The chain employs TRBV11-2 and TRBJ2-3; D is unclear. Germline CDR1 is SGHAT and CDR2 is FQNNGV. Trimming removed 6 bases at V and 2 bases at J, with 6 bases between. The CDR3 contains 12 residues. CDR3 nucleotide sequence: TGTGCCAGCAGAATATCCACAGATACGCAGTATTTT. Amino acids: CASRISTDTQYF.

This clone was picked up one time. The chain recombines TRBV19 with TRBJ1-2; TRBD1 is a possible D gene (5 bases). The CDR3 has 14 amino acids. Germline CDR1 LNHDA, CDR2 SQIVND (reference sequence). Trimming removed 8 bases from V and 3 bases from J, with 16 bases in between. CDR3 sequence (DNA): TGTGCCAGTCACCGTAGGGCGGGGGACTATGGCTACACCTTC. Translation: CASHRRAGDYGYTF.

This clone came up once. The chain has TRBV7-6 and TRBJ2-7, with D hard to call. The CDR3 consists of 11 residues. Looked up from germline, CDR1 is SGHVS and CDR2 is FNYEAQ. The V end was cut by 5 bases, the J end by 4 bases, with 6 bases between. DNA for the CDR3: TGTGCCAGCAGCCCCTATTACGAGCAGTACTTC. Translating gives CASSPYYEQYF.

The sample holds one count of this clone. This chain connects TRBV3-1 (or the pseudogene TRBV3-2) to TRBJ1-5; TRBD1 is a possible D gene (5 bases). This CDR3 contains 16 residues. Looked up from germline, CDR1 is LGHDT and CDR2 is YNNKEL (reference sequence). V was trimmed by 3 bases and J by 6 bases, leaving 18 bases between them. This CDR3 is CASSQFSGVDAQPQHF. The CDR3 region has the DNA TGTGCCAGCAGCCAGTTTTCGGGGGTCGACGCTCAGCCCCAGCATTTT.

This rearrangement joins TRBV7-2 to TRBJ2-3; 8 bases agree with TRBD2. Germline-derived CDR1 and CDR2 are SGHTA and FQGNSA. The CDR3 is 17 amino acids. The ends lost 4 bases at V and 6 bases at J; junction bases unmatched: 15. This chain's CDR3 is CASSSLTTSGTQDTQYF. CDR3 DNA: TGTGCCAGCAGCTCCCTTACCACTAGCGGTACCCAGGATACGCAGTATTTT.

CDR3 protein: CASTALARYEQYF. The CDR3 nucleotides read TGTGCCAGCACGGCCCTAGCGAGGTACGAGCAGTACTTC. The chain couples TRBV2 to TRBJ2-7, with D possibly TRBD2 on 6 matching bases. Trimming took off 7 bases at V and 4 bases at J, with 14 bases between the two ends. This CDR3 region has 13 residues. The V gene's germline CDR1 is SNHLY and CDR2 FYNNEI.

This clone was recorded only once. The chain recombines TRBV27 with TRBJ2-1, with TRBD1 matching 7 bases. The germline V gene has CDR1 MNHEY and CDR2 SMNVEV (reference sequence). With 11 bases clipped from V and 7 bases from J, the junction kept 11 bases outside the gene matches. CDR3 size: 13 residues. The CDR3 nucleotides read TGTGCCGCAAGGGGGCAGGGCAAAAATGAGCAGTTCTTC. Protein: CAARGQGKNEQFF.

The rearrangement uses TRBV4-3 and TRBJ1-6, with D possibly matching TRBD1 (6 bases). CDR3 size: 15 residues. Germline V gene data show CDR1 as LGHNA and CDR2 as YSLEER. Trimming removed 3 bases from V and 9 bases from J, with 15 bases in between. The CDR3, as DNA: TGCGCCAGCAGCCACGGGACAAGTGAGGGTTCACCCCTCCACTTT. The encoded protein is CASSHGTSEGSPLHF.

This chain joins TRBV27 and TRBJ1-5; 7 bases align to TRBD1. The V segment lost 6 bases and the J segment 9 bases; nucleotides outside the gene matches: 8. Germline-derived CDR1 and CDR2 are MNHEY and SMNVEV (reference sequence). CDR3 length equals 13 residues. Written as DNA, the CDR3 is TGTGCCAGCAGCCCGACAGGGTATCGGCCCCAGCATTTT. Translation gives CASSPTGYRPQHF.

The V gene is TRBV12-3 or TRBV12-4, the J gene TRBJ1-6, with D unresolved. The CDR3 covers 13 residues. V was cut by 6 bases and J by 6 bases, with 9 bases left in between. CDR3 DNA sequence: TGTGCCAGCAGCGTAAACATTAATTCACCCCTCCACTTT. This gives the protein CASSVNINSPLHF.

The chain carries TRBV3-1 (or the pseudogene TRBV3-2) and TRBJ2-1; D might be TRBD2 (5 bases). V shed 0 bases and J shed 7 bases, with 19 bases lying between them. This CDR3 is built from 17 residues. CDR1 and CDR2 from the germline V gene are LGHDT and YNNKEL (reference sequence). CDR3 protein: CASSQDRRGDDWNEQFF. CDR3 DNA: TGTGCCAGCAGCCAAGATCGCCGGGGAGACGACTGGAATGAGCAGTTCTTC.

The chain uses TRBV20-1 and TRBJ1-1, with 7 bases lining up with TRBD1. The CDR3 runs 10 residues. After removal of 6 bases from V and 10 bases from J, the junction contained 5 bases not matched to a gene. Germline assignment: CDR1 DFQATT and CDR2 SNEGSKA (reference sequence). The CDR3 DNA reads as TGCAGTGCATTACAGGGGCGAGCTTTCTTT. It specifies CSALQGRAFF.

The V gene is TRBV10-1, the J gene TRBJ2-1; D is possibly TRBD2 (5 bases). The CDR3 covers 16 residues. Trimming removed 2 bases at V and 9 bases at J, with 20 bases between. Per germline, CDR1 WNHNN and CDR2 SYGVQD (reference sequence). As DNA, the CDR3 is TGCGCCAGCAGTGAGAATCGGGGTCTTAGGTCGGGTGAGCAGTTCTTC. Residues: CASSENRGLRSGEQFF.

The chain recombines TRBV28 with TRBJ1-1, with a tentative D call TRBD1 (5 bases). Trimming stripped 5 bases from V and 5 bases from J, with 9 bases between. The germline V gene encodes CDR1 MDHEN and CDR2 SYDVKM. CDR3 size: 12 residues. Here the CDR3 reads CASSTTETEAFF. Written as DNA, the CDR3 is TGTGCCAGCAGTACGACAGAAACTGAAGCTTTCTTT.